This T cell receptor (beta chain) is from a study of blood T cells in healthy people across ages. Study results and limitations: Naive CD4+ cells and diversity were both higher in long-lived donors than in aged donors.

Alongside a J-beta primer mix, a sample-barcoded 5' primer served in a second PCR lasting about 6 to 11 cycles. Paired-end reads containing CDR3 totaled no fewer than 2.5 million for each sample. TCRdb re-called the 5' RACE reads with MiXCR, one entry per CDR3 protein. The sample has hundreds of thousands of distinct CDR3 sequences; around two thirds are singletons. In the case of this clonotype: The target antigen is unknown.

The germline CDR1 and CDR2 sequences are LNHNV and YYDKDF (reference sequence). Unmatched junction bases numbered 3, after V lost 8 bases and J lost 7 bases. The CDR3 contains 11 residues. This sequence joins TRBV15 and TRBJ1-1; TRBD1 agrees at 8 bases. The source is a man aged 30 to 45 in good health. Input material: blood. The CDR3 sequence: CATAGQGEAFF. The CDR3 DNA follows: TGTGCCACCGCCGGACAGGGTGAAGCTTTCTTT.